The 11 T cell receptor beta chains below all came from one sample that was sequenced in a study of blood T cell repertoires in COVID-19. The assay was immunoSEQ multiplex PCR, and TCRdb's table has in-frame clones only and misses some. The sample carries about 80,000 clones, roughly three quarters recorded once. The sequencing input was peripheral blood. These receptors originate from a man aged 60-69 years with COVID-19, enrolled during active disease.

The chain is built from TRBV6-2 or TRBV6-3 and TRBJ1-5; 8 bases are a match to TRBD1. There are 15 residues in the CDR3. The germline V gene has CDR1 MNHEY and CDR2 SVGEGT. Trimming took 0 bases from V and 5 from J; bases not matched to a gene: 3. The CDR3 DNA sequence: TGTGCCAGCAGTTACTCGGACAGGGCGTATCAGCCCCAGCATTTT. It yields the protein CASSYSDRAYQPQHF.

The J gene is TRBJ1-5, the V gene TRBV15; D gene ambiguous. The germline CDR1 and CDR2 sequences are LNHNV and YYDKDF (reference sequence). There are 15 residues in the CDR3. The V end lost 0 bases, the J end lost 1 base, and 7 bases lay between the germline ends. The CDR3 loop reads CATSRDAESNQPQHF. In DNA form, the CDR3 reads TGTGCCACCAGCAGAGATGCGGAAAGCAATCAGCCCCAGCATTTT.

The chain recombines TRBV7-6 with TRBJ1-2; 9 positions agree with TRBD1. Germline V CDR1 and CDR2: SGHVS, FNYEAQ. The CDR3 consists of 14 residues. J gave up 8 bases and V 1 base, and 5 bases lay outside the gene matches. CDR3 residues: CASSLGGTGSGYTF. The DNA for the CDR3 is TGTGCCAGCAGCTTAGGCGGGACAGGGAGCGGCTACACCTTC. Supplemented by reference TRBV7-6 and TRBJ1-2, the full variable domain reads GAGVSQSPRYKVTKRGQDVALRCDPISGHVSLYWYRQALGQGPEFLTYFNYEAQQDKSGLPNDRFSAERPEGSISTLTIQRTEQRDSAMYRCASSLGGTGSGYTFGSGTRLTVV.

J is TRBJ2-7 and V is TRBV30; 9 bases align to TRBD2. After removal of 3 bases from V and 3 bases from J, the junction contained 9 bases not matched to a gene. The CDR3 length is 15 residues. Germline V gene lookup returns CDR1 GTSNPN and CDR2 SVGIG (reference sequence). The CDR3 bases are TGTGCCTGGAGCCTTGGGACTAGCAAGGTCTACGAGCAGTACTTC. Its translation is CAWSLGTSKVYEQYF.

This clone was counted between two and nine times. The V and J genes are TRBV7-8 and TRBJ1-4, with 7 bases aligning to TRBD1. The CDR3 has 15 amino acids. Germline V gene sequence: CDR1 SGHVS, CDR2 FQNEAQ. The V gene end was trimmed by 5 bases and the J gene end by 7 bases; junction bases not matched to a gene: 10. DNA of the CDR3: TGTGCCAGCAGCCAACCTATTGGACAGGCTGAAAAACTGTTTTTT. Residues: CASSQPIGQAEKLFF.

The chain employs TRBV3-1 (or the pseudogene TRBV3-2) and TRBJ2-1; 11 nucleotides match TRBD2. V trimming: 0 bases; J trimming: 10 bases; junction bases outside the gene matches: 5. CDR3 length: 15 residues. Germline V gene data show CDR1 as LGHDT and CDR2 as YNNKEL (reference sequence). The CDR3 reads CASSQDLAGGPEQFF. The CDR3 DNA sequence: TGTGCCAGCAGCCAAGACCTAGCGGGGGGCCCGGAGCAGTTCTTC.

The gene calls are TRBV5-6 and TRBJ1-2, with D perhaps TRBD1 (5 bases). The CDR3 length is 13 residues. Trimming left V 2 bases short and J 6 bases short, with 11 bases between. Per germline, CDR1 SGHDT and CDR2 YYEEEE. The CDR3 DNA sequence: TGTGCCAGCAGCTTTGCTGGGGCCGATGGCTACACCTTC. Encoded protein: CASSFAGADGYTF. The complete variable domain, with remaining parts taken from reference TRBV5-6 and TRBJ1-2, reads DAGVTQSPTHLIKTRGQQVTLRCSPKSGHDTVSWYQQALGQGPQFIFQYYEEEERQRGNFPDRFSGHQFPNYSSELNVNALLLGDSALYLCASSFAGADGYTFGSGTRLTVV.

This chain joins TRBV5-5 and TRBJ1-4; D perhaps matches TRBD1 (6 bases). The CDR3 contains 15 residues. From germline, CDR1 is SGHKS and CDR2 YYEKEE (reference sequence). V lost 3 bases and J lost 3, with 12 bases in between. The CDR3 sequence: CASSSRQGPNEKLFF. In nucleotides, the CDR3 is TGTGCCAGCAGCTCCCGGCAGGGGCCTAATGAAAAACTGTTTTTT.

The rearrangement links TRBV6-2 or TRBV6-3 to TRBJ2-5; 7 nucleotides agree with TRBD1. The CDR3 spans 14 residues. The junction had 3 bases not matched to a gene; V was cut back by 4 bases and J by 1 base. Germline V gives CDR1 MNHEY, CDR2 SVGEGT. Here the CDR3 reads CASSFRDSQETQYF. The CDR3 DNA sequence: TGTGCCAGCAGTTTCCGGGACAGCCAAGAGACCCAGTACTTC.

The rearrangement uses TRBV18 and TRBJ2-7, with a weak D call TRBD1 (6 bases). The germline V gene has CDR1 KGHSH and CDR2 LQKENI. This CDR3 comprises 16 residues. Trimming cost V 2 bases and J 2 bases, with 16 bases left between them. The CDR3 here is CASSPRMLGATYEQYF. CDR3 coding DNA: TGTGCCAGCTCACCAAGGATGCTGGGGGCCACCTACGAGCAGTACTTC.

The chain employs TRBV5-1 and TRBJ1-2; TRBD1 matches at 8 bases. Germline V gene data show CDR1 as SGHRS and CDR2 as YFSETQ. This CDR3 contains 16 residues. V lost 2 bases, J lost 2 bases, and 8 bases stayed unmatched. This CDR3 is CASSFPAGTGNYGYTF. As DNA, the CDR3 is TGCGCCAGCAGCTTTCCCGCCGGGACAGGAAACTATGGCTACACCTTC.